This T cell receptor (beta chain) was sequenced during a study of blood T cells in healthy people across ages. V was pared by 8 bases and J by 4 bases, with 7 bases of the junction left unmatched. CDR1 and CDR2 from the germline V gene are MDHEN and SYDVKM. This CDR3 comprises 14 residues. Broader study findings: Changes in expanded clonotypes were possibly confounded, as the CMV status of donors was unknown. Diversity estimates from one million T cells were considered underestimates.

A second PCR of roughly 7 to 11 cycles used a sample-barcoded 5' primer and a J-beta primer mix. TCRdb itself ran the 5' RACE reads through MiXCR, one entry per CDR3 protein. The table lists some 940,000 distinct CDR3 sequences, about 28% of them singletons. As concerns this clonotype: The antigen is unknown.

These data also featured in a second study, about T cells of mothers and their children. Per that study: Each donor was one of three healthy Caucasian mothers or one of their six children. Roughly 2.7 million TCR beta reads per child versus over 10 million per mother.

V gene TRBV28 combines with J gene TRBJ2-2, with 7 bases identical to TRBD1. Material: blood. This TCR came from a middle-aged woman in good health. The CDR3 bases are TGTGCCAGCGGAAAGGGGGCGGGCACCGGGGAGCTGTTTTTT. Its protein product is CASGKGAGTGELFF.